Listed here are 28 T cell receptor beta chains from one sample, sequenced in a study of cytomegalovirus exposure and HLA in healthy donors. The study ran its PCR with 60 Vbeta and 13 Jbeta primers. Profiled with immunoSEQ multiplex PCR; TCRdb holds only in-frame clones, not every one. The data show around 100,000 clones, 78% seen once. Sequenced input: PBMCs. The receptor source for this set is a male donor in good health and CMV-seropositive.

The rearrangement joins TRBV7-6 to TRBJ2-2; 7 nucleotides align to TRBD2. Germline V gene data show CDR1 as SGHVS and CDR2 as FNYEAQ. The CDR3 length is 16 residues. Losses at the gene ends were 0 bases for V and 0 bases for J; bases not matched to a gene: 1. The CDR3 spells CASSLASGANTGELFF. CDR3 nucleotides: TGTGCCAGCAGCTTAGCAAGCGGGGCGAACACCGGGGAGCTGTTTTTT.

This clone was seen a handful of times. As DNA, the CDR3 is TGTGCCATCAGTGGACCTGCAGGGGGAGTCTCTGGGGCCAACGTCCTGACTTTC. Translating gives CAISGPAGGVSGANVLTF. The chain has TRBV10-3 and TRBJ2-6, with TRBD1 identical over 7 bases. Germline V gene lookup returns CDR1 ENHRY and CDR2 SYGVKD. The CDR3 length is 18 residues. V lost 4 bases, J lost 0 bases, and 9 bases stayed unmatched.

The chain employs TRBV11-2 and TRBJ1-5; D might be TRBD1 (5 bases). V was pared by 5 bases and J by 6 bases, with 8 bases between. The germline V gene has CDR1 SGHAT and CDR2 FQNNGV. This CDR3 spans 12 amino acids. The CDR3 DNA sequence: TGTGCCAGCAGCGAAAGGGGTCAGCCCCAGCATTTT. Translation: CASSERGQPQHF.

This CDR3 is CASSPGQGSNEKLFF. The CDR3 DNA follows: TGTGCCAGCAGTCCAGGACAGGGGTCTAATGAAAAACTGTTTTTT. This chain links TRBV27 with TRBJ1-4; 9 nucleotides line up with TRBD1. The CDR3 totals 15 residues. Germline CDR1 reads MNHEY; CDR2 reads SMNVEV (reference sequence). Germline trimming cut 5 bases from V and 3 bases from J; bases unmatched to any gene: 4.

The sample holds a few counts of this clone. The gene calls are TRBV7-9 and TRBJ1-4; the D is unclear. The germline V gene encodes CDR1 SEHNR and CDR2 FQNEAQ (reference sequence). The germline V and J ends were trimmed by 4 bases and 0 bases, with 6 bases remaining between them. The CDR3 has 14 amino acids. The CDR3: CASSSGTTNEKLFF. For the CDR3, the DNA is TGTGCCAGCAGCTCGGGAACAACTAATGAAAAACTGTTTTTT.

This rearrangement joins TRBV28 to TRBJ1-5; D is uncertain. Germline CDR1 and CDR2: MDHEN and SYDVKM. The CDR3 extends over 12 amino acids. Trimming shortened V by 4 bases and J by 4 bases, and 5 bases separated the two germline ends. CDR3 protein: CASSSVNQPQHF. The CDR3 nucleotides read TGTGCCAGCAGTTCGGTAAATCAGCCCCAGCATTTT.

The V and J genes are TRBV7-2 and TRBJ1-1; D not resolved. Germline V CDR1 and CDR2: SGHTA, FQGNSA. Trimming removed 0 bases from V and 1 base from J, with 6 bases in between. CDR3 length: 14 residues. CDR3 in amino acids: CASSLAEGNTEAFF. In DNA form, the CDR3 reads TGTGCCAGCAGCTTAGCTGAGGGGAACACTGAAGCTTTCTTT.

This chain joins TRBV6-1 and TRBJ2-7, with 8 bases matching TRBD1. CDR1 is MNHNS, CDR2 SASEGT, per germline. The CDR3 covers 15 residues. The trim removed 7 bases at V and 2 bases at J, leaving 10 bases unmatched. The CDR3 sequence is CASTSLRGQAYEQYF. In DNA form, the CDR3 reads TGTGCCAGCACCTCCTTAAGGGGACAGGCCTACGAGCAGTACTTC.

This clone was counted only a few times. V and J are TRBV29-1 and TRBJ1-4, with D possibly being TRBD1 (5 bases). CDR3 length: 13 amino acids. Trimming took off 3 bases at V and 8 bases at J, with 13 bases between the two ends. Looked up from germline, CDR1 is SQVTM and CDR2 is ANQGSEA. Written as DNA, the CDR3 is TGCAGCGTTGAGGGTAGCCGGGGGGAAAAACTGTTTTTT. It codes for CSVEGSRGEKLFF. The full variable domain, with the rest looked up from reference TRBV29-1 and TRBJ1-4, is SAVISQKPSRDICQRGTSLTIQCQVDSQVTMMFWYRQQPGQSLTLIATANQGSEATYESGFVIDKFPISRPNLTFSTLTVSNMSPEDSSIYLCSVEGSRGEKLFFGSGTQLSVL.

This clone appeared a single time. V and J are TRBV28 and TRBJ2-3; 12 bases are shared with TRBD2. Germline lookup yields CDR1 MDHEN and CDR2 SYDVKM. Unmatched junction bases numbered 20, after V lost 4 bases and J lost 9 bases. The CDR3 spans 19 residues. CDR3 sequence reads: CASSSPRGLAGGPEGTQYF. The CDR3 DNA sequence: TGTGCCAGCAGTTCCCCTCGGGGGCTAGCGGGAGGGCCGGAGGGAACGCAGTATTTT. Looking up the rest from reference TRBV28 and TRBJ2-3 gives the full variable domain: DVKVTQSSRYLVKRTGEKVFLECVQDMDHENMFWYRQDPGLGLRLIYFSYDVKMKEKGDIPEGYSVSREKKERFSLILESASTNQTSMYLCASSSPRGLAGGPEGTQYFGPGTRLTVL.

The genes are TRBV18 and TRBJ2-7; unclear D gene. Trimming shortened V by 3 bases and J by 0 bases, and 9 bases separated the two germline ends. CDR1 and CDR2 from the germline V gene are KGHSH and LQKENI. This CDR3 is 14 amino acids long. The CDR3 is CASSPERLSYEQYF. CDR3 DNA sequence: TGTGCCAGCTCACCGGAGAGGCTCTCCTACGAGCAGTACTTC.

The V and J genes are TRBV27 and TRBJ2-7; 11 bases fit TRBD2. Germline loops: CDR1 MNHEY, CDR2 SMNVEV (reference sequence). The CDR3 spans 15 residues. J lost 4 bases, V lost 5 bases, and 7 bases had no gene match. CDR3 DNA: TGTGCCAGCAGTGCCACCGGGACTAGCGGATACGAGCAGTACTTC. This codes for CASSATGTSGYEQYF.

This rearrangement joins TRBV19 to TRBJ1-1; D is unclear. Trimming left V 5 bases short and J 2 bases short, with 9 bases between. The germline V gene encodes CDR1 LNHDA and CDR2 SQIVND (reference sequence). The CDR3 has 13 amino acids. The CDR3 protein is CASSLTDNTEAFF. The CDR3 coding sequence is TGTGCCAGTAGTCTAACAGACAACACTGAAGCTTTCTTT.

V gene TRBV30 combines with J gene TRBJ2-3; D remains ambiguous. CDR3 length: 11 residues. CDR1 is GTSNPN, CDR2 SVGIG, per germline (reference sequence). V gave up 1 base and J gave up 5 bases, with 4 bases separating them. The CDR3 here is CAWSDKDTQYF. The DNA for the CDR3 is TGTGCCTGGAGTGACAAAGATACGCAGTATTTT.

This chain connects TRBV30 to TRBJ2-3; D remains ambiguous. Germline V gene sequence: CDR1 GTSNPN, CDR2 SVGIG (reference sequence). Trimming left V 5 bases short and J 1 base short, with 16 bases between. The CDR3 totals 15 residues. The CDR3 region has the DNA TGTGCCTGGTTGAGAACTCCCACGGGCACAGATACGCAGTATTTT. Its protein is CAWLRTPTGTDTQYF.

This chain links TRBV19 with TRBJ1-1; D uncertain. Germline CDR1 reads LNHDA; CDR2 reads SQIVND (reference sequence). This CDR3 is 13 amino acids long. V dropped 3 bases and J dropped 4 bases, with 9 bases sitting between them. For the CDR3, the DNA is TGTGCCAGTAGTATGGCTGGGAGCACTGAAGCTTTCTTT. Its translation: CASSMAGSTEAFF.

The chain couples TRBV15 to TRBJ1-1; no clear D. V shed 3 bases and J shed 2 bases, with 7 bases lying between them. Germline lookup yields CDR1 LNHNV and CDR2 YYDKDF (reference sequence). This CDR3 has 13 amino acids. For the CDR3, the DNA is TGTGCCACCAGCAGCCACAGAAACACTGAAGCTTTCTTT. It encodes CATSSHRNTEAFF. The whole variable domain, filled in from reference TRBV15 and TRBJ1-1, reads DAMVIQNPRYQVTQFGKPVTLSCSQTLNHNVMYWYQQKSSQAPKLLFHYYDKDFNNEADTPDNFQSRRPNTSFCFLDIRSPGLGDTAMYLCATSSHRNTEAFFGQGTRLTVV.

This chain uses TRBV7-8 with TRBJ2-7, with 7 bases identical to TRBD2. The CDR3 covers 15 residues. CDR1 is SGHVS, CDR2 FQNEAQ, per germline. V trimming: 1 base; J trimming: 0 bases; junction bases outside the gene matches: 3. This CDR3 is CASSLEASGSYEQYF. CDR3 nucleotide sequence: TGTGCCAGCAGCTTAGAGGCTAGCGGCTCCTACGAGCAGTACTTC.

This chain uses TRBV4-2 with TRBJ2-1; 13 bases line up with TRBD2. The CDR3 totals 18 residues. Losses at the gene ends were 4 bases for V and 6 bases for J; bases not matched to a gene: 12. Germline V gives CDR1 LGHNA, CDR2 YNFKEQ. The CDR3 protein is CASSLYRTSGRGVNEQFF. Written as DNA, the CDR3 is TGTGCCAGCAGCCTTTACAGGACTAGCGGGAGAGGGGTCAATGAGCAGTTCTTC.

This sequence joins TRBV14 and TRBJ2-3, with a tentative D call TRBD1 (6 bases). CDR3 length: 15 amino acids. V was pared by 3 bases and J by 2 bases, with 12 bases between. CDR1 and CDR2 (germline): SGHDN, FVKESK. CDR3 in DNA: TGTGCCAGCAGCCACCTACAGGGCTTCACAGATACGCAGTATTTT. The encoded protein is CASSHLQGFTDTQYF.

CDR3 coding DNA: TGTGCCAGCAGCCAAGTTTTGCGGAAGGGGCTAGCGGGAGGGCTCTTCTACAATGAGCAGTTCTTC. Residues: CASSQVLRKGLAGGLFYNEQFF. The chain joins TRBV14 to TRBJ2-1; 12 nucleotides match TRBD2. Germline CDR1 reads SGHDN; CDR2 reads FVKESK. CDR3 length: 22 amino acids. V was clipped by 1 base and J by 3 bases; unmatched bases: 19.

This chain joins TRBV28 and TRBJ2-6; TRBD1 agrees at 7 bases. Germline CDR1 reads MDHEN; CDR2 reads SYDVKM. CDR3 length equals 15 residues. J lost 1 base, V lost 6 bases, and 3 bases had no gene match. DNA for the CDR3: TGTGCCAGCAGCCCGACAGGGTCTGGGGCCAACGTCCTGACTTTC. As protein: CASSPTGSGANVLTF.

V usage is TRBV28 and J usage is TRBJ1-1; TRBD1 agrees at 7 bases. V shed 10 bases, J shed 1 base, and the junction held 3 bases outside the gene matches. This CDR3 region has 12 residues. Looked up from germline, CDR1 is MDHEN and CDR2 is SYDVKM. This CDR3 is CAIRGGNTEAFF. The CDR3, as DNA: TGTGCCATCAGGGGGGGGAACACTGAAGCTTTCTTT.

The chain is built from TRBV5-1 and TRBJ1-3; 7 positions agree with TRBD1. Trimming took 4 bases from V and 0 from J; bases not matched to a gene: 10. The CDR3 length is 17 residues. Germline V lookup: CDR1 SGHRS, CDR2 YFSETQ. CDR3 DNA: TGCGCCAGCAGCCATGGAGGGGGCCACAACTCTGGAAACACCATATATTTT. The encoded protein is CASSHGGGHNSGNTIYF.

A few counts support this clone. The chain carries TRBV6-5 and TRBJ1-3; 10 positions match TRBD1. The CDR3 runs to 14 residues. Germline V gene lookup returns CDR1 MNHEY and CDR2 SVGAGI. V was pared by 5 bases and J by 4 bases, with 2 bases of the junction left unmatched. The CDR3 reads CASSGQGGGNTIYF. CDR3 bases: TGTGCCAGCAGTGGACAGGGGGGAGGAAACACCATATATTTT.

The chain recombines TRBV30 with TRBJ1-2, with a weak D call TRBD1 (5 bases). The CDR3 spans 12 residues. V lost 3 bases, J lost 9 bases, and 14 bases lay in between. Germline V gene sequence: CDR1 GTSNPN, CDR2 SVGIG (reference sequence). CDR3 coding DNA: TGTGCCTGGAGCTTGTCTAGGGGAAGCTACACCTTC. As protein: CAWSLSRGSYTF.

This chain joins TRBV5-1 and TRBJ1-1, with D perhaps matching TRBD1 (6 bases). Germline assignment: CDR1 SGHRS and CDR2 YFSETQ. The CDR3 is made up of 14 amino acids. V was pared by 2 bases and J by 0 bases, with 8 bases between. The CDR3 protein is CASSFTGLNTEAFF. DNA for the CDR3: TGCGCCAGCAGCTTCACAGGGCTGAACACTGAAGCTTTCTTT.

This sequence joins TRBV30 and TRBJ1-2; no clear D. V dropped 0 bases and J dropped 2 bases, with 10 bases sitting between them. CDR1 and CDR2 from the germline V gene are GTSNPN and SVGIG (reference sequence). This CDR3 is built from 14 residues. As DNA, the CDR3 is TGTGCCTGGAGTGTACTGAGGGAAAACTATGGCTACACCTTC. Translation gives CAWSVLRENYGYTF.